These 15 T cell receptor beta chains were sequenced from one sample in a study of shared clonotypes between healthy human individuals. Measured with immunoSEQ multiplex PCR; TCRdb has only the in-frame clones, and not every one. The data show roughly 2,300,000 clones, under 95% seen once. Sequenced input: naive CD4+ T cells from PBMCs. This sample's subset: CD45RA+ positively selected. Receptors were obtained from a man between 18 and 35 years old in good health. Some clones in this sample may be carry-over from other donors' samples.

This sequence joins TRBV28 and TRBJ1-1; TRBD1 is a possible D gene (5 bases). The germline CDR1 and CDR2 sequences are MDHEN and SYDVKM. V was cut by 7 bases and J by 1 base, with 19 bases left in between. The CDR3 is made up of 16 amino acids. Here the CDR3 reads CASMVVRGVRNTEAFF. Written as DNA, the CDR3 is TGTGCCAGCATGGTCGTAAGGGGTGTCAGGAACACTGAAGCTTTCTTT.

The chain carries TRBV5-1 and TRBJ1-4; D might be TRBD1 (5 bases). The CDR3 is 14 residues long. Trimming removed 4 bases from V and 8 bases from J, with 15 bases in between. Germline V gives CDR1 SGHRS, CDR2 YFSETQ. The CDR3 loop reads CASSRDSNGEKLFF. For the CDR3, the DNA is TGCGCCAGCAGCCGCGACAGTAACGGGGAAAAACTGTTTTTT.

V gene TRBV28 combines with J gene TRBJ2-3; D is undetermined. CDR3 length equals 14 residues. Germline lookup yields CDR1 MDHEN and CDR2 SYDVKM. Trimming took 4 bases from V and 5 from J, leaving 13 bases between them. This CDR3 reads CASSYPGVKDTQYF. CDR3 bases: TGTGCCAGCAGTTACCCTGGGGTAAAAGATACGCAGTATTTT. Full variable domain (rest looked up from reference TRBV28 and TRBJ2-3): DVKVTQSSRYLVKRTGEKVFLECVQDMDHENMFWYRQDPGLGLRLIYFSYDVKMKEKGDIPEGYSVSREKKERFSLILESASTNQTSMYLCASSYPGVKDTQYFGPGTRLTVL.

This chain connects TRBV6-1 to TRBJ1-2; TRBD1 matches at 8 bases. The CDR3 is made up of 13 amino acids. Germline loops: CDR1 MNHNS, CDR2 SASEGT. The V and J ends lost 6 bases and 6 bases, in that order; junction bases with no gene match: 6. CDR3 in DNA: TGTGCCAGCAGCTCCAGGGGGCGCGATGGCTACACCTTC. Its translation is CASSSRGRDGYTF.

V is TRBV11-2 and J is TRBJ2-3; no clear D gene. The CDR3 consists of 13 residues. Germline assignment: CDR1 SGHAT and CDR2 FQNNGV. With 4 bases removed from V and 6 bases from J, the gap between germline ends came to 11 bases. The CDR3 nucleotides read TGTGCCAGCAGCTATAGTTTGGGGGATACGCAGTATTTT. Amino acids: CASSYSLGDTQYF.

The chain is built from TRBV18 and TRBJ1-2; D is unresolved. Looked up from germline, CDR1 is KGHSH and CDR2 is LQKENI. The length of the CDR3 is 15 residues. Between the trimmed V and J ends, which lost 8 bases and 2 bases, there was a span of 18 bases. CDR3 DNA sequence: TGTGCCAGCACCCCGTTGGCAGATTCCAACTATGGCTACACCTTC. As protein: CASTPLADSNYGYTF. Combining the CDR3 with reference TRBV18 and TRBJ1-2 gives the whole variable domain NAGVMQNPRHLVRRRGQEARLRCSPMKGHSHVYWYRQLPEEGLKFMVYLQKENIIDESGMPKERFSAEFPKEGPSILRIQQVVRGDSAAYFCASTPLADSNYGYTFGSGTRLTVV.

This chain links TRBV15 with TRBJ2-1; possible D gene TRBD2, 5 bases. Trimming shortened V by 5 bases and J by 10 bases, and 15 bases separated the two germline ends. Germline CDR1 is LNHNV and CDR2 is YYDKDF (reference sequence). The CDR3 loop spans 13 amino acids. The CDR3 is CATSRTFRGEQFF. For the CDR3, the DNA is TGTGCCACCAGCCGCACGTTTCGGGGAGAGCAGTTCTTC.

V gene TRBV5-5 combines with J gene TRBJ1-2; unclear D gene. The germline V gene encodes CDR1 SGHKS and CDR2 YYEKEE (reference sequence). The V end lost 5 bases, the J end lost 8 bases, and 13 bases lay between the germline ends. This CDR3 contains 12 residues. The CDR3 bases are TGTGCCAGCAGTTCCGGCCCGGCGGGCTACACCTTC. Encoded protein: CASSSGPAGYTF.

V and J are TRBV18 and TRBJ1-4; unclear D gene. Germline CDR1 KGHSH, CDR2 LQKENI. Trimming took 3 bases from V and 5 from J, leaving 16 bases between them. The CDR3 contains 16 residues. The CDR3 bases are TGTGCCAGCTCACCGTTCACTCCGCCAGTAAATGAAAAACTGTTTTTT. Protein product: CASSPFTPPVNEKLFF.

Concerning this clone: In the same sample, other DNA sequences code for this CDR3. V is TRBV18 and J is TRBJ2-3, with D tentatively TRBD2 (5 bases). CDR3 length: 14 residues. The V gene's germline CDR1 is KGHSH and CDR2 LQKENI. The ends were cut back, 5 bases at V and 0 bases at J, with 9 bases in the middle. The CDR3 reads CASSARDSTDTQYF. DNA for the CDR3: TGTGCCAGCTCAGCCCGGGATAGCACAGATACGCAGTATTTT.

The rearrangement links TRBV30 to TRBJ2-4, with 11 bases lining up with TRBD1. Germline V gene data show CDR1 as GTSNPN and CDR2 as SVGIG (reference sequence). The CDR3 sequence is 15 residues long. The V gene end was trimmed by 0 bases and the J gene end by 15 bases; junction bases not matched to a gene: 13. The CDR3 DNA reads as TGTGCCTGGAGTGTCCCAGCCCGGGACAGGGGGAGACGGTACTTC. Translating it yields CAWSVPARDRGRRYF.

The rearrangement joins TRBV10-2 to TRBJ2-5; maybe TRBD2 (5 bases). Germline lookup yields CDR1 WSHSY and CDR2 SAAADI. This CDR3 spans 16 amino acids. Trimming removed 2 bases at V and 5 bases at J, with 18 bases between. The DNA of the CDR3 is TGCGCCAGCAGTGAGCAGACACTAAATCCGGGGGAGACCCAGTACTTC. Residues: CASSEQTLNPGETQYF.

The chain couples TRBV7-2 to TRBJ2-1; 7 bases are shared with TRBD2. Germline lookup yields CDR1 SGHTA and CDR2 FQGNSA. V was clipped by 2 bases and J by 8 bases; unmatched bases: 15. The CDR3 totals 17 residues. CDR3 region: CASSLMGTSEPWHEQFF. CDR3 DNA: TGTGCCAGCAGCTTAATGGGCACTAGCGAGCCTTGGCATGAGCAGTTCTTC.

This clone was recorded only once. Here the CDR3 DNA reads TGCAGCGCCTTACTCGGACAGGGTTCCTACAATGAGCAGTTCTTC. Protein sequence: CSALLGQGSYNEQFF. This chain joins TRBV29-1 and TRBJ2-1; TRBD1 aligns across 8 bases. The germline V gene encodes CDR1 SQVTM and CDR2 ANQGSEA. Unmatched junction bases numbered 9, after V lost 7 bases and J lost 1 base. CDR3 length: 15 amino acids.

This chain connects TRBV28 to TRBJ2-3, with D unresolved. Per germline, CDR1 MDHEN and CDR2 SYDVKM. The ends were cut back, 0 bases at V and 6 bases at J, with 7 bases in the middle. The CDR3 runs 13 residues. Here the CDR3 DNA reads TGTGCCAGCAGTTTATGGGACCGGGATACGCAGTATTTT. Protein sequence: CASSLWDRDTQYF.